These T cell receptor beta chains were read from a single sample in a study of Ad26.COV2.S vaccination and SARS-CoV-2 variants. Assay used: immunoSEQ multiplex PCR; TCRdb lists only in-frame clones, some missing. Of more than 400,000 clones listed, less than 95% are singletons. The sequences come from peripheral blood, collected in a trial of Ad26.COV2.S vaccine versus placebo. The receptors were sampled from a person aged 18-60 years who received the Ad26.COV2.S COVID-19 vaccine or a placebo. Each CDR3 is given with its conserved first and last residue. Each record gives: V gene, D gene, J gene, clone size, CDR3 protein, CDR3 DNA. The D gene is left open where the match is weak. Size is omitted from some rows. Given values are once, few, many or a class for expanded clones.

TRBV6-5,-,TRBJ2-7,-,CATGRLENLSEQYF,TGTGCCACTGGGAGACTAGAAAACCTCTCCGAGCAGTACTTC
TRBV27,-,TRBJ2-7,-,CASSRPGTSSYEQYF,TGTGCCAGCAGTCGCCCGGGGACAAGCTCCTACGAGCAGTACTTC
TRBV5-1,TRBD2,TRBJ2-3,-,CASRREAVDTQYF,TGCGCCAGCAGGCGGGAGGCGGTAGATACGCAGTATTTT
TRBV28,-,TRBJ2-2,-,CASCLSLNTGELFF,TGTGCCAGCTGCCTATCTTTGAACACCGGGGAGCTGTTTTTT
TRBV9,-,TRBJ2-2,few,CASSGPTNTGELFF,TGTGCCAGCAGCGGCCCAACCAACACCGGGGAGCTGTTTTTT
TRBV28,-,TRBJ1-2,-,CASRGSYGYTF,TGTGCCTCGCGGGGGTCCTATGGCTACACCTTC
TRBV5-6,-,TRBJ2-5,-,CASSLFPRGWETQYF,TGTGCCAGCAGCTTGTTCCCCAGGGGTTGGGAGACCCAGTACTTC
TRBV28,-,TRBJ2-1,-,CASSLAAGTPHNEQFF,TGTGCCAGCAGTCTCGCAGCCGGGACCCCCCACAATGAGCAGTTCTTC
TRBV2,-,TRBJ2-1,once,CASILAGQEEQFF,TGTGCCAGCATTCTAGCGGGACAGGAGGAGCAGTTCTTC
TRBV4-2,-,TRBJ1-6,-,CASSQDPRDPPLHF,TGTGCCAGCAGCCAAGATCCGCGGGATCCTCCCCTCCACTTT
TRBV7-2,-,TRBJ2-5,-,CASSLDGGYQETQYF,TGTGCCAGCAGCCTGGACGGGGGTTACCAAGAGACCCAGTACTTC
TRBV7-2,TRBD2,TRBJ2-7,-,CASSLDPSGNEQYF,TGTGCCAGCAGCTTAGATCCTAGCGGTAACGAGCAGTACTTC
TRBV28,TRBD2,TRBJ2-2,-,CAHKGGWNTGELFF,TGTGCCCACAAGGGAGGGTGGAACACCGGGGAGCTGTTTTTT
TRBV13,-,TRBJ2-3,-,CASSSNTQYF,TGTGCCAGCAGCTCCAATACGCAGTATTTT
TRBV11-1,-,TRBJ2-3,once,CASSLLGADTDTQYF,TGTGCCAGCAGCTTACTGGGAGCGGACACAGATACGCAGTATTTT
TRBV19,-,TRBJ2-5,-,CASSIRGGETQYF,TGTGCCAGTAGTATCCGAGGGGGAGAGACCCAGTACTTC
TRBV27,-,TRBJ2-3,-,CASSLKITDTQYF,TGTGCCAGCAGTTTGAAAATCACAGATACGCAGTATTTT
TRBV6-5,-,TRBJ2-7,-,CASTGAWEQYF,TGTGCCAGCACGGGGGCTTGGGAGCAGTACTTC
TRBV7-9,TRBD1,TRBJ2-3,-,CASSYDLDRDSDTQYF,TGTGCCAGCAGCTATGACCTGGACAGGGATTCAGATACGCAGTATTTT
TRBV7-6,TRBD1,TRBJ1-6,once,CASSSGAGTALPLHF,TGTGCCAGCAGCTCTGGGGCCGGGACAGCCTTACCCCTCCACTTT
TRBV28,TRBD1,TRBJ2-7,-,CASSYRGRIYEQYF,TGTGCCAGCAGTTACAGGGGGCGTATCTACGAGCAGTACTTC
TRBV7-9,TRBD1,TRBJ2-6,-,CASSLLGQDSGANVLTF,TGTGCCAGCAGCTTACTGGGACAGGACTCTGGGGCCAACGTCCTGACTTTC
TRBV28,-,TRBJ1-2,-,CASSPGGEISNYGYTF,TGTGCCAGCAGTCCCGGGGGGGAAATCTCTAACTATGGCTACACCTTC
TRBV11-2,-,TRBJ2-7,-,CASSLDLVGEQYF,TGTGCCAGCAGCTTAGATTTAGTCGGCGAGCAGTACTTC
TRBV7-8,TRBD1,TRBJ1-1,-,CASSMTGTGGTEAFF,TGTGCCAGCAGCATGACCGGGACAGGGGGCACTGAAGCTTTCTTT
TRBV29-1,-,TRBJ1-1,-,CSAWTNKGDTEAFF,TGCAGCGCTTGGACCAACAAAGGGGACACTGAAGCTTTCTTT
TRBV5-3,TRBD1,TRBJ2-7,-,CARSSRDREDEQYF,TGTGCCAGAAGCTCCCGGGACAGGGAAGACGAGCAGTACTTC
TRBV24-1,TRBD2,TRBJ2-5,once,CATSDRTSGRMETQYF,TGTGCCACCAGTGACCGGACTAGCGGGAGGATGGAGACCCAGTACTTC
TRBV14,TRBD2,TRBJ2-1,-,CASSQDRGGGRDEQFF,TGTGCCAGCAGCCAAGATCGGGGGGGAGGGCGCGATGAGCAGTTCTTC
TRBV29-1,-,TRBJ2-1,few,CRVKSGYNEQFF,TGCAGGGTTAAAAGCGGCTACAATGAGCAGTTCTTC
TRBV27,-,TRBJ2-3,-,CASSSGVGDTQYF,TGTGCCAGCAGTTCCGGGGTAGGAGATACGCAGTATTTT
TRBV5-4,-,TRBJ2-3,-,CASSLVAASTDTQYF,TGTGCCAGCAGCTTGGTGGCGGCTAGCACAGATACGCAGTATTTT
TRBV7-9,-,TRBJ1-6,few,CASSRSDKGYSPLHF,TGTGCCAGCAGCAGGTCGGACAAGGGATACTCACCCCTCCACTTT
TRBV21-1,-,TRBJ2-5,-,CASSKKGWSVKEETQYF,TGTGCCAGCAGCAAAAAGGGGTGGTCAGTAAAGGAAGAGACCCAGTACTTC
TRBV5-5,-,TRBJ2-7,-,CASSLGSSGYEQYF,TGTGCCAGCAGCTTGGGGTCGTCGGGCTACGAGCAGTACTTC
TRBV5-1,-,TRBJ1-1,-,CASSLGQQGITEAFF,TGCGCCAGCAGCTTGGGGCAACAGGGCATCACTGAAGCTTTCTTT
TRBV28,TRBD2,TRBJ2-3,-,CASSLLAGFTDTQYF,TGTGCCAGCAGTTTACTAGCGGGATTCACAGATACGCAGTATTTT
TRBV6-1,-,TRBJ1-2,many,CASSEVGYGYTF,TGTGCCAGCAGTGAAGTCGGGTATGGCTACACCTTC
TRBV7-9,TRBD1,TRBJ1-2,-,CASSESRGDYGYTF,TGTGCCAGCAGCGAGAGCAGGGGGGACTATGGCTACACCTTC
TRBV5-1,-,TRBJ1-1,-,CASSLEGNTEAFF,TGCGCCAGCAGCCTGGAAGGGAACACTGAAGCTTTCTTT
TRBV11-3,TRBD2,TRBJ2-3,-,CASSLELAGVGTDTQYF,TGTGCCAGCAGCTTAGAACTAGCGGGAGTCGGCACAGATACGCAGTATTTT
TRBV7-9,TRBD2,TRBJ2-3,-,CASSFRAGEADTQYF,TGTGCCAGCAGCTTCCGTGCGGGAGAGGCAGATACGCAGTATTTT
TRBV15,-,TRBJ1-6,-,CATRRGRSYNSPLHF,TGTGCCACCAGGAGGGGACGCTCCTATAATTCACCCCTCCACTTT
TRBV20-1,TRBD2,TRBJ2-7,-,CSASLGGRVSYEQYF,TGCAGTGCTAGTTTGGGCGGGAGGGTCTCCTACGAGCAGTACTTC
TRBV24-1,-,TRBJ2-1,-,CATISLDNEQFF,TGTGCCACCATCTCCCTAGACAATGAGCAGTTCTTC
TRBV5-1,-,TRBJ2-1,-,CASSLPGGEQFF,TGCGCCAGCAGCTTGCCAGGAGGTGAGCAGTTCTTC
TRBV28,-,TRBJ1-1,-,CATEDTNTEAFF,TGTGCCACCGAGGACACCAACACTGAAGCTTTCTTT
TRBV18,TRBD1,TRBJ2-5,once,CASSPPKIPGGQETQYF,TGTGCCAGCTCACCACCGAAGATCCCAGGGGGCCAAGAGACCCAGTACTTC
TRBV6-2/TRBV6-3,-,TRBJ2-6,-,CASTPGQGLGANVLTF,TGTGCCAGCACCCCGGGCCAGGGTTTGGGGGCCAACGTCCTGACTTTC
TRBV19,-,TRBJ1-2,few,CASSLRAGSDYGYTF,TGTGCCAGTAGCCTACGGGCCGGGTCTGACTATGGCTACACCTTC
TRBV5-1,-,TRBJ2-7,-,CASSFTASEQYF,TGCGCCAGCAGCTTCACGGCCTCCGAGCAGTACTTC
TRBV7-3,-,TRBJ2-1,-,CASSLLIGSSYNEQFF,TGTGCCAGCAGCTTACTTATTGGGAGCTCCTACAATGAGCAGTTCTTC
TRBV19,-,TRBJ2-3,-,CASSPQGGTQYF,TGTGCCAGTAGCCCTCAGGGAGGTACGCAGTATTTT
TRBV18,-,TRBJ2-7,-,CASSLAGAPYEQYF,TGTGCCAGCTCACTGGCAGGGGCACCCTACGAGCAGTACTTC